The table lists the clone carrying this T cell receptor beta chain with a few counts. The data are from a study of T-cell reconstitution after alpha-beta-depleted transplantation in children. J gave up 7 bases and V 3 bases, and 5 bases lay outside the gene matches. The V gene's germline CDR1 is MNHEY and CDR2 SVGAGI. This CDR3 is 13 amino acids long. Unique molecular identifiers tagged the TCRbeta library. TCRdb reprocessed the PCR reads with MiXCR, giving one entry per CDR3 protein. Of 450,000 to 600,000 distinct CDR3 sequences in the sample, about 10% were seen once. V and J are TRBV6-5 and TRBJ1-1, with 7 bases matching TRBD1. The source was PBMCs, collected before TCRalphabeta/CD19-depleted stem cell transplant. This clonotype originated in a child younger than 10 with inherited bone marrow failure, due to receive a stem cell transplant. Written as DNA, the CDR3 is TGTGCCAGCAGTTATGCAGGGGGACTTGAAGCTTTCTTT. Translation gives CASSYAGGLEAFF.